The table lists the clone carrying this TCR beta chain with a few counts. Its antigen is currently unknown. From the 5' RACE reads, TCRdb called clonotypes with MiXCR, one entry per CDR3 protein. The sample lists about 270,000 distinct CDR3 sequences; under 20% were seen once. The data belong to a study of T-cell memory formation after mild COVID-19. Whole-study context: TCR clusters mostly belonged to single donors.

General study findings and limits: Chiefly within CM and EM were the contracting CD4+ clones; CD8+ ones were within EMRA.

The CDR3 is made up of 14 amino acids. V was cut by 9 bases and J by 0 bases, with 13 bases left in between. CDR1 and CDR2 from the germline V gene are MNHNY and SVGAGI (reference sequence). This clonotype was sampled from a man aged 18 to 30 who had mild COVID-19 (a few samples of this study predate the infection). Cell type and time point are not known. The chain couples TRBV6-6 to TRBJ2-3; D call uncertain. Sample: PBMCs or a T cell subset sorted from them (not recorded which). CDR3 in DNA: TGTGCCAGTAATCATCCTTTTAGCACAGATACGCAGTATTTT. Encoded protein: CASNHPFSTDTQYF.